The 17 T cell receptor beta chains below all came from one sample that was sequenced in a study of CD8+ T cells in alopecia areata. RNA, once extracted, was reverse transcribed into cDNA for use as the sequencing template. The table came from immunoSEQ multiplex PCR; TCRdb's copy has only in-frame clones and leaves some out. In the table there are about 120,000 clones, 53% of which are singletons. Treatment described: oral pan-JAK inhibitor, 5-10 mg twice daily. Source: CD4+ T cells sorted from blood, taken at week 4, from a patient treated with tofacitinib. Receptors originate from a human donor with alopecia areata.

The chain recombines TRBV2 with TRBJ1-5, with D possibly TRBD1 on 5 matching bases. Germline V gives CDR1 SNHLY, CDR2 FYNNEI. V was clipped by 6 bases and J by 2 bases, with 11 bases between them. The CDR3 contains 14 residues. The CDR3 nucleotides read TGTGCCAGCAGGGCCACAGGAGGCAATCAGCCCCAGCATTTT. Amino acids: CASRATGGNQPQHF.

The V and J genes are TRBV30 and TRBJ1-1; 7 bases are shared with TRBD1. CDR1 GTSNPN and CDR2 SVGIG come from the germline V gene (reference sequence). The CDR3 is made up of 14 amino acids. V was pared by 2 bases and J by 0 bases, with 3 bases of the junction left unmatched. CDR3 protein: CAWSRDSLNTEAFF. The CDR3 nucleotides read TGTGCCTGGAGTCGGGACAGCTTGAACACTGAAGCTTTCTTT.

This chain connects TRBV30 to TRBJ2-1, with D possibly matching TRBD2 (7 bases). The CDR3 runs to 14 residues. The V end lost 3 bases, the J end lost 7 bases, and 16 bases lay between the germline ends. Germline V gives CDR1 GTSNPN, CDR2 SVGIG (reference sequence). Written as DNA, the CDR3 is TGTGCCTGGAGCGGGGGGCTTTGGGGAAATGAGCAGTTCTTC. Translation gives CAWSGGLWGNEQFF.

This clone was seen a few times. This chain joins TRBV11-1 and TRBJ2-5, with TRBD1 matching over 7 bases. This CDR3 has 13 residues. The V and J ends lost 3 bases and 3 bases, in that order; junction bases with no gene match: 1. CDR1 SGHAT and CDR2 FQDESV come from the germline V gene (reference sequence). The CDR3: CASSLDRKETQYF. The CDR3 DNA sequence: TGTGCCAGCAGCTTGGACAGGAAAGAGACCCAGTACTTC.

The rearrangement links TRBV18 to TRBJ1-5, with a tentative D call TRBD1 (6 bases). Germline CDR1 and CDR2: KGHSH and LQKENI. The CDR3 runs to 18 residues. Trimming stripped 3 bases from V and 0 bases from J, with 18 bases between. CDR3 DNA sequence: TGTGCCAGCTCACCCCTGGGACAATTTAGTAATAGCAATCAGCCCCAGCATTTT. It yields the protein CASSPLGQFSNSNQPQHF. The full variable domain, completed using reference TRBV18 and TRBJ1-5, is NAGVMQNPRHLVRRRGQEARLRCSPMKGHSHVYWYRQLPEEGLKFMVYLQKENIIDESGMPKERFSAEFPKEGPSILRIQQVVRGDSAAYFCASSPLGQFSNSNQPQHFGDGTRLSIL.

This clone was observed a few times. The chain couples TRBV29-1 to TRBJ2-5; no firm D call. The CDR3 consists of 14 residues. Germline CDR1 SQVTM, CDR2 ANQGSEA. V was shortened by 4 bases and J by 5 bases, with 17 bases between the two germline ends. CDR3 DNA sequence: TGCAGCGTTGTCGGCTCGGCTATCCAGGAGACCCAGTACTTC. Translation gives CSVVGSAIQETQYF.

The chain uses TRBV29-1 and TRBJ2-3; 11 bases match TRBD1. V trimming: 1 base; J trimming: 4 bases; junction bases outside the gene matches: 1. Per germline, CDR1 SQVTM and CDR2 ANQGSEA. This CDR3 is 14 amino acids long. This CDR3 is CSVEAGQGADTQYF. The CDR3 DNA follows: TGCAGCGTTGAAGCGGGACAGGGGGCAGATACGCAGTATTTT.

This clone was picked up a small number of times. J is TRBJ2-3 and V is TRBV7-9; D call uncertain. CDR3 length: 12 residues. CDR1 SEHNR and CDR2 FQNEAQ come from the germline V gene (reference sequence). Trimming stripped 4 bases from V and 5 bases from J, with 7 bases between. The chain's CDR3 is CASSSVGDTQYF. DNA of the CDR3: TGTGCCAGCAGCTCGGTCGGAGATACGCAGTATTTT.

This clone was seen a handful of times. The J gene is TRBJ1-5, the V gene TRBV4-1, with 9 bases matching TRBD1. Per the germline V gene, CDR1 is MGHRA and CDR2 is YSYEKL. Trimming took 2 bases from V and 6 from J; bases not matched to a gene: 2. The CDR3 is 14 residues long. The CDR3 protein is CASSQTGGSQPQHF. The CDR3 nucleotides are TGCGCCAGCAGCCAAACAGGGGGCAGTCAGCCCCAGCATTTT.

The chain has TRBV18 and TRBJ2-7; TRBD1 is a possible D gene (6 bases). This CDR3 has 14 amino acids. V was cut by 0 bases and J by 3 bases, with 9 bases left in between. Germline V gene sequence: CDR1 KGHSH, CDR2 LQKENI. CDR3: CASSPPTGNYEQYF. The CDR3 nucleotides read TGTGCCAGCTCACCACCGACAGGTAACTACGAGCAGTACTTC.

This chain connects TRBV5-1 to TRBJ1-2; 10 bases match TRBD1. V gave up 3 bases and J gave up 2 bases; unmatched junction bases: 4. The CDR3 is made up of 15 amino acids. Germline lookup yields CDR1 SGHRS and CDR2 YFSETQ. The CDR3 loop reads CASSSRDRGNYGYTF. DNA for the CDR3: TGCGCCAGCAGCTCACGGGACAGGGGCAACTATGGCTACACCTTC.

The chain couples TRBV5-6 to TRBJ2-1; 15 bases match TRBD2. The germline V gene encodes CDR1 SGHDT and CDR2 YYEEEE. The length of the CDR3 is 17 residues. The trim removed 4 bases at V and 5 bases at J, leaving 7 bases unmatched. Here the CDR3 reads CASSLLGLAGGNNEQFF. The CDR3 bases are TGTGCCAGCAGCCTTTTGGGACTAGCGGGGGGAAACAATGAGCAGTTCTTC.

V usage is TRBV5-6 and J usage is TRBJ2-3; D remains ambiguous. The germline V gene has CDR1 SGHDT and CDR2 YYEEEE. The length of the CDR3 is 14 residues. Trimming cost V 0 bases and J 2 bases, with 7 bases left between them. The CDR3 bases are TGTGCCAGCAGCTTGGGACACCTCACAGATACGCAGTATTTT. As protein: CASSLGHLTDTQYF.

The chain employs TRBV4-1 and TRBJ2-7; D gene ambiguous. Trimming shortened V by 3 bases and J by 0 bases, and 9 bases separated the two germline ends. Germline V gene data show CDR1 as MGHRA and CDR2 as YSYEKL. CDR3 size: 14 residues. CDR3 nucleotide sequence: TGCGCCAGCAGCCAGAGCCTACTCTCCTACGAGCAGTACTTC. This codes for CASSQSLLSYEQYF.

This clone appeared a few times. Here the CDR3 reads CATGQGSGELFF. The CDR3 DNA follows: TGTGCCACCGGACAGGGAAGTGGGGAGCTGTTTTTT. The chain joins TRBV2 to TRBJ2-2, with 8 bases identical to TRBD1. The CDR3 is 12 amino acids. Per the germline V gene, CDR1 is SNHLY and CDR2 is FYNNEI. V trimming: 10 bases; J trimming: 8 bases; junction bases outside the gene matches: 6.

The CDR3 nucleotides read TGCGCCAGCAGCCAACCCGGGGACAGCCGCAATCAGTACTTC. This codes for CASSQPGDSRNQYF. The chain is built from TRBV4-1 and TRBJ2-5, with 7 bases aligning to TRBD1. Trimming cost V 2 bases and J 11 bases; bases outside gene matches: 11. Germline CDR1 is MGHRA and CDR2 is YSYEKL. The CDR3 runs 14 residues.

The V and J genes are TRBV29-1 and TRBJ2-2, with D possibly called TRBD1 or TRBD2 (5 bases each). V was cut by 3 bases and J by 7 bases, with 15 bases left in between. This CDR3 contains 14 residues. CDR1 is SQVTM and CDR2 is ANQGSEA in the germline V gene. The CDR3 loop reads CSVERRDGSGELFF. DNA for the CDR3: TGCAGCGTTGAGCGCCGGGACGGTAGCGGGGAGCTGTTTTTT.